Following are 27 T cell receptor beta chains from one sample sequenced in a study of T-cell memory formation after mild COVID-19. TCRdb re-derived calls from the 5' RACE reads in MiXCR, one entry per CDR3 protein. This table holds 150,000 or so distinct CDR3 sequences, more than 9% found once. The material sequenced was PBMCs or a T cell subset sorted from them (not recorded which). Receptors originate from a young man who had mild COVID-19 (a few samples of this study predate the infection). Cell type and time point are not known.

This clonotype turned up a few times. The J gene is TRBJ2-7, the V gene TRBV18; tentatively, D is TRBD1 (6 bases). Deletions cut 9 bases from V and 2 bases from J, with 14 bases between. Germline CDR1 and CDR2: KGHSH and LQKENI. This CDR3 region has 13 residues. The CDR3 loop reads CASRPTGTYEQYF. The CDR3 DNA follows: TGTGCCAGTAGACCGACAGGAACCTACGAGCAGTACTTC.

The chain joins TRBV6-6 to TRBJ2-3; a possible D gene is TRBD1 (6 bases). The CDR3 extends over 14 amino acids. CDR1 and CDR2 (germline): MNHNY, SVGAGI (reference sequence). Trimming left V 2 bases short and J 0 bases short, with 6 bases between. This CDR3 reads CASSYGGSTDTQYF. The DNA of the CDR3 is TGTGCCAGCAGTTACGGGGGCAGCACAGATACGCAGTATTTT.

This clonotype was picked up a small number of times. The gene calls are TRBV28 and TRBJ2-3, with 10 bases fitting TRBD2. Germline CDR1 MDHEN, CDR2 SYDVKM. The V gene end was trimmed by 5 bases and the J gene end by 3 bases; junction bases not matched to a gene: 2. CDR3 length: 14 amino acids. Here the CDR3 reads CASSKAGGTDTQYF. In DNA, the CDR3 is TGTGCCAGCAGTAAAGCGGGGGGGACAGATACGCAGTATTTT.

The genes are TRBV4-1 and TRBJ1-2; D is unclear. CDR1 is MGHRA, CDR2 YSYEKL, per germline. This CDR3 contains 14 residues. V was cut by 1 base and J by 0 bases, with 6 bases left in between. CDR3 in amino acids: CASSQVWANYGYTF. CDR3 coding DNA: TGCGCCAGCAGCCAAGTTTGGGCTAACTATGGCTACACCTTC.

In this sample, this clonotype turned up many times. The chain recombines TRBV7-3 with TRBJ2-3; a weak D match, TRBD1 (6 bases). V gave up 1 base and J gave up 4 bases, with 12 bases separating them. CDR1 and CDR2 (germline): SGHTA, FQGTGA. The length of the CDR3 is 15 residues. The CDR3 is CASSLMVGASDTQYF. The CDR3 nucleotides read TGTGCCAGCAGCTTAATGGTGGGGGCGTCAGATACGCAGTATTTT.

Only a few counts were recorded for this clonotype. V is TRBV5-1 and J is TRBJ2-3, with TRBD2 matching 7 bases. Unmatched junction bases numbered 7, after V lost 2 bases and J lost 4 bases. The length of the CDR3 is 15 residues. Per the germline V gene, CDR1 is SGHRS and CDR2 is YFSETQ. DNA for the CDR3: TGCGCCAGCAGCTTTGGGCAGGGAGGGCCAGATACGCAGTATTTT. As protein: CASSFGQGGPDTQYF.

J is TRBJ1-1 and V is TRBV7-2, with 10 bases that match TRBD1. V lost 5 bases, J lost 10 bases, and 10 bases stayed unmatched. The CDR3 has 14 residues. Germline CDR1 reads SGHTA; CDR2 reads FQGNSA. DNA for the CDR3: TGTGCCAGCAGCCCACTTGGGACAGGGGTTTCAGCTTTCTTT. Amino acid sequence: CASSPLGTGVSAFF.

This chain links TRBV18 with TRBJ2-2, with D perhaps TRBD1 or TRBD2 (5 bases each). Germline lookup yields CDR1 KGHSH and CDR2 LQKENI. The CDR3 runs 17 residues. The V and J ends lost 3 bases and 7 bases respectively, with 21 bases between them. The CDR3 DNA sequence: TGTGCCAGCTCACCTAACGACATCGGGGCTTTGGTCGGGGAGCTGTTTTTT. Its protein product is CASSPNDIGALVGELFF.

This clonotype was detected many times. The chain joins TRBV15 to TRBJ1-2; D not resolved. V lost 6 bases and J 0 bases, leaving 14 bases between the germline ends. The CDR3 is 15 residues long. Germline V CDR1 and CDR2: LNHNV, YYDKDF (reference sequence). In DNA form, the CDR3 reads TGTGCCACCAGTCCCGACCCGTTAGCTAACTATGGCTACACCTTC. Translating it yields CATSPDPLANYGYTF.

This clonotype has only a few counts. The chain carries TRBV7-9 and TRBJ1-1, with 9 nucleotides matching TRBD1. V lost 8 bases, J lost 5 bases, and 12 bases stayed unmatched. The CDR3 loop spans 15 amino acids. The germline V gene encodes CDR1 SEHNR and CDR2 FQNEAQ (reference sequence). CDR3 loop: CASSIGDRDRTEAFF. The CDR3 nucleotides are TGTGCCAGCTCGATCGGGGACAGGGATCGGACTGAAGCTTTCTTT.

The J gene is TRBJ1-1, the V gene TRBV5-1, with D possibly matching TRBD1 (6 bases). CDR1 and CDR2 from the germline V gene are SGHRS and YFSETQ. V was cut by 0 bases and J by 11 bases, with 14 bases left in between. The length of the CDR3 is 13 residues. As DNA, the CDR3 is TGCGCCAGCAGCTTGGAACAGGGTACGGCCGCTTTCTTT. It yields the protein CASSLEQGTAAFF.

This clonotype occurred a few times. This chain uses TRBV20-1 with TRBJ1-3; maybe TRBD1 (6 bases). Per the germline V gene, CDR1 is DFQATT and CDR2 is SNEGSKA (reference sequence). The V end was cut by 4 bases, the J end by 4 bases, with 11 bases between. The CDR3 length is 13 residues. The CDR3, as DNA: TGCAGTGCTACACAGGGTTCGGGAAACACCATATATTTT. Its protein product is CSATQGSGNTIYF.

This clonotype was recorded a few times. This chain uses TRBV20-1 with TRBJ2-5, with D maybe TRBD1 (6 bases). This CDR3 comprises 12 residues. Deletions cut 6 bases from V and 5 bases from J, with 13 bases between. Germline CDR1 DFQATT, CDR2 SNEGSKA (reference sequence). The CDR3 reads CSAQLTGETQYF. The CDR3 bases are TGCAGTGCCCAGCTTACAGGGGAGACCCAGTACTTC.

The chain couples TRBV5-5 to TRBJ2-1, with unresolved D. The V end was cut by 2 bases, the J end by 4 bases, with 19 bases between. From germline, CDR1 is SGHKS and CDR2 YYEKEE (reference sequence). This CDR3 comprises 17 residues. DNA for the CDR3: TGTGCCAGCAGCTTAGATGGCTTGCCTGGGCTTTACAATGAGCAGTTCTTC. Translation: CASSLDGLPGLYNEQFF.

Many counts were recorded for this clonotype. CDR3 coding DNA: TGTGCCAGCAGCCTGCGCGGGGTCAGCTACAATGAGCAGTTCTTC. Protein sequence: CASSLRGVSYNEQFF. This chain joins TRBV14 and TRBJ2-1; maybe TRBD2 (6 bases). V lost 4 bases and J 3 bases, leaving 13 bases between the germline ends. The CDR3 is made up of 15 amino acids. The germline V gene has CDR1 SGHDN and CDR2 FVKESK.

The chain employs TRBV9 and TRBJ1-4, with D possibly TRBD1 on 6 matching bases. Germline assignment: CDR1 SGDLS and CDR2 YYNGEE. This CDR3 region has 15 residues. Deletions cut 5 bases from V and 3 bases from J, with 14 bases between. The CDR3 is CASSLQGLPNEKLFF. The CDR3 DNA sequence: TGTGCCAGCAGTCTCCAGGGGCTCCCTAATGAAAAACTGTTTTTT.

For this clonotype: One junction end disagrees with the germline gene, perhaps due to a read error. V gene TRBV3-1 combines with J gene TRBJ2-1, with 7 bases that match TRBD2. Germline CDR1 reads LGHDT; CDR2 reads YNNKEL (reference sequence). The CDR3 totals 16 residues. This CDR3 reads CASRHFTGGGYNEQFF. Here the CDR3 DNA reads TGTGCCAGCCGCCACTTTACGGGGGGAGGTTACAATGAGCAGTTCTTC.

This clonotype has a count of ten or more. The chain links TRBV29-1 to TRBJ2-2; TRBD1 is a possible D gene (6 bases). CDR3 length: 15 amino acids. The V gene's germline CDR1 is SQVTM and CDR2 ANQGSEA. V lost 4 bases and J lost 0, with 12 bases in between. DNA for the CDR3: TGCAGCGTTGGTGGACAGTCGACGAACACCGGGGAGCTGTTTTTT. Translated: CSVGGQSTNTGELFF.

As to this clonotype: One base away lies a much larger clone, so this may be a sequencing read error. J is TRBJ1-5 and V is TRBV6-5; 9 nucleotides line up with TRBD1. The CDR3 has 15 residues. Germline assignment: CDR1 MNHEY and CDR2 SVGAGI. DNA for the CDR3: TGTGCCAGCATTTACAAGGGACAGGGCCATCAGCCCCAGCATTTT. Its translation: CASIYKGQGHQPQHF.

This clonotype was seen at least ten times. The chain carries TRBV5-1 and TRBJ1-1; 7 nucleotides match TRBD1. V was pared by 4 bases and J by 4 bases, with 10 bases of the junction left unmatched. Germline assignment: CDR1 SGHRS and CDR2 YFSETQ. The CDR3 length is 15 residues. The CDR3 sequence is CASSTDRIRGTEAFF. CDR3 nucleotides: TGCGCCAGCAGCACGGACAGGATTCGTGGCACTGAAGCTTTCTTT.

This chain links TRBV6-2 or TRBV6-3 with TRBJ1-2, with D unresolved. Trimming removed 6 bases from V and 4 bases from J, with 21 bases in between. The germline V gene encodes CDR1 MNHEY and CDR2 SVGEGT. The CDR3 extends over 16 amino acids. The CDR3 spells CASSKRQPRFFYGYTF. The CDR3 DNA reads TGTGCCAGCAGCAAGCGGCAGCCCAGATTTTTCTATGGCTACACCTTC.

The rearrangement uses TRBV7-2 and TRBJ1-1; D is unclear. V lost 5 bases and J 3 bases, leaving 16 bases between the germline ends. Germline V gives CDR1 SGHTA, CDR2 FQGNSA. This CDR3 region has 15 residues. The CDR3 DNA follows: TGTGCCAGCAGCCCACAAGAGGGTCCGTACACTGAAGCTTTCTTT. This translates into CASSPQEGPYTEAFF.

This clonotype appeared a few times. J is TRBJ2-3 and V is TRBV12-3 or TRBV12-4, with TRBD2 matching 7 bases. The junction had 4 bases not matched to a gene; V was cut back by 2 bases and J by 5 bases. The CDR3 extends over 14 amino acids. The CDR3 DNA reads TGTGCCAGCAGTTTACGGCGGGGGATAGATACGCAGTATTTT. Its translation is CASSLRRGIDTQYF.

The chain couples TRBV2 to TRBJ1-2; D remains unclear. The germline gives CDR1 SNHLY, CDR2 FYNNEI. Deletions cut 7 bases from V and 4 bases from J, with 19 bases between. The CDR3 covers 15 residues. Written as DNA, the CDR3 is TGTGCCAGCACAGTGACCTCTCCGCCCAGCTATGGCTACACCTTC. Protein: CASTVTSPPSYGYTF.

This clonotype has more than one count but fewer than ten. The gene calls are TRBV3-1 and TRBJ2-2, with D possibly TRBD2 on 7 matching bases. Germline CDR1 reads LGHDT; CDR2 reads YNNKEL (reference sequence). Trimming removed 4 bases from V and 4 bases from J, with 16 bases in between. CDR3 length equals 16 residues. The CDR3 spells CASSLRRGASTGELFF. For the CDR3, the DNA is TGTGCCAGCAGCCTCCGCCGGGGGGCGTCCACCGGGGAGCTGTTTTTT.

This sequence joins TRBV5-1 and TRBJ1-1, with a possible D match to TRBD1 (6 bases). Germline CDR1 and CDR2: SGHRS and YFSETQ. V was pared by 0 bases and J by 8 bases, with 8 bases between. The CDR3 covers 12 residues. The CDR3, as DNA: TGCGCCAGCAGCTTGGGGGGGCAGGAAGCTTTCTTT. This translates into CASSLGGQEAFF.

Concerning this clonotype itself: A junction boundary mismatches the germline segment, possibly from a read error. The CDR3 DNA is TGTGCTAGCAGCCCTAGCGGGGATAATGAGCAGTTCTTC. Encoded protein: CASSPSGDNEQFF. V usage is TRBV7-7 and J usage is TRBJ2-1; 9 bases line up with TRBD2. Germline CDR1 reads SSHAT; CDR2 reads FNYEAQ (reference sequence). The CDR3 is 13 residues long.